This note documents a single TCR beta chain sequence. Its cognate antigen is unknown. This sample was included in a study of shared clonotypes between healthy human individuals. Findings and limits, study-wide: Naive CD4 clonotypes overlapped across a handful of donors at roughly 5%.

Germline V gene sequence: CDR1 SGHVS, CDR2 FQNEAQ. V lost 1 base and J lost 3, with 19 bases in between. The CDR3 is made up of 18 amino acids. Some 28,000 T cell genomes (about 210 ng DNA) went into each sorted-subset replicate. Only in-frame clones appear in the TCRdb table, and some are missing; sequencing was by immunoSEQ multiplex PCR. The top ten hold 0.6% to 0.75% of the sample, which has fewer than 1.4 million clones, around 78% seen once. The donors were all Caucasian adults (living in Nashville, Tennessee). The chain combines TRBV7-8 with TRBJ2-4; tentative D call: TRBD2 (6 bases). The TCR comes from a man younger than 35 in good health. Some clones in this sample may be carry-over from other donors' samples. The specimen sequenced was memory CD4+ T cells from PBMCs. Subset specified: CD45RA-negative fraction. CDR3 DNA sequence: TGTGCCAGCAGCTTAGATCCGACGCGGGGCTCGGTCAAAAACATTCAGTACTTC. Protein product: CASSLDPTRGSVKNIQYF.